Below are 13 T cell receptor beta chains sequenced from a single sample in a study of CD8 T cells in Susac syndrome. Reverse transcription of 0.5 to 1 ug RNA was performed with random hexamers. TCRdb reprocessed the immunoSEQ multiplex PCR reads with MiXCR, giving one entry per CDR3 protein. The repertoire consists of some 130,000 distinct CDR3 sequences, with 90% to 95% occurring once and the leading ten covering more than 0.095%. The sample consisted of CD4+ T cells from PBMCs. All receptors derive from a human donor in good health.

The table lists this clonotype with a count of one. The V and J genes are TRBV2 and TRBJ2-2; D call uncertain. Germline V gene data show CDR1 as SNHLY and CDR2 as FYNNEI. This CDR3 spans 13 amino acids. Trimming stripped 7 bases from V and 7 bases from J, with 13 bases between. The CDR3 DNA is TGTGCCAGCACCCAGAGAACTAACGGGGAGCTGTTTTTT. It translates to CASTQRTNGELFF. The whole variable domain, remainder taken from reference TRBV2 and TRBJ2-2, is EPEVTQTPSHQVTQMGQEVILRCVPISNHLYFYWYRQILGQKVEFLVSFYNNEISEKSEIFDDQFSVERPDGSNFTLKIRSTKLEDSAMYFCASTQRTNGELFFGEGSRLTVL.

This chain links TRBV29-1 with TRBJ2-5; the match to TRBD2 covers 10 bases. The V gene's germline CDR1 is SQVTM and CDR2 ANQGSEA. The CDR3 contains 15 residues. Trimming removed 4 bases from V and 5 bases from J; junction bases left unmatched: 10. CDR3 loop: CSVASGSGVRETQYF. The CDR3 coding sequence is TGCAGCGTTGCTAGCGGGAGCGGGGTTAGGGAGACCCAGTACTTC.

This clonotype showed up just once. The V call is TRBV20-1, the J call TRBJ1-1, with a tentative D call TRBD1 (6 bases). The CDR3 extends over 11 amino acids. V dropped 6 bases and J dropped 11 bases, with 16 bases sitting between them. CDR1 and CDR2 (germline): DFQATT, SNEGSKA (reference sequence). The CDR3 nucleotides read TGCAGTGCACCGACAGGCTGGATGGCTTTCTTT. This gives the protein CSAPTGWMAFF.

This chain links TRBV12-3 or TRBV12-4 with TRBJ2-2; 12 nucleotides line up with TRBD2. CDR3 length equals 15 residues. The J segment lost 6 bases and the V segment lost 4 bases, leaving 3 bases of the junction unmatched. This CDR3 is CASSSSGRAAGELFF. As DNA, the CDR3 is TGTGCCAGCAGTTCTAGCGGGAGGGCCGCCGGGGAGCTGTTTTTT.

This chain joins TRBV7-2 and TRBJ1-2; TRBD1 matches 11 bases. Germline V CDR1 and CDR2: SGHTA, FQGNSA. The CDR3 totals 15 residues. After removal of 5 bases from V and 3 bases from J, the junction contained 5 bases not matched to a gene. The CDR3: CASSIGQGAYYGYTF. The CDR3 DNA reads TGTGCCAGCAGCATCGGACAGGGGGCGTACTATGGCTACACCTTC.

The chain has TRBV29-1 and TRBJ2-7; the D is unclear. The CDR3 extends over 11 amino acids. V gave up 5 bases and J gave up 1 base, with 6 bases separating them. Germline CDR1 and CDR2: SQVTM and ANQGSEA. The CDR3 DNA is TGCAGCGTTTCCAGATCCTACGAGCAGTACTTC. Amino acid sequence: CSVSRSYEQYF.

The chain uses TRBV19 and TRBJ2-7, with 10 bases lining up with TRBD2. Germline-derived CDR1 and CDR2 are LNHDA and SQIVND (reference sequence). There are 14 residues in the CDR3. V shed 5 bases, J shed 5 bases, and the junction held 6 bases outside the gene matches. CDR3 nucleotide sequence: TGTGCCAGTAGTCGGAGGACTAGCGGCGACGAGCAGTACTTC. Protein sequence: CASSRRTSGDEQYF. Based on the CDR3 plus reference TRBV19 and TRBJ2-7, the full variable domain is DGGITQSPKYLFRKEGQNVTLSCEQNLNHDAMYWYRQDPGQGLRLIYYSQIVNDFQKGDIAEGYSVSREKKESFPLTVTSAQKNPTAFYLCASSRRTSGDEQYFGPGTRLTVT.

The V and J genes are TRBV2 and TRBJ1-1; D is undetermined. The V and J ends lost 8 bases and 0 bases respectively, with 7 bases between them. Germline CDR1 SNHLY, CDR2 FYNNEI. The CDR3 has 12 residues. The CDR3 DNA reads TGTGCCAGCGCACGGATGAACACTGAAGCTTTCTTT. Protein: CASARMNTEAFF.

The DNA of the CDR3 is TGTGCCAGCTCGGACTCCCTGGGTGAGCAGTTCTTC. Encoded protein: CASSDSLGEQFF. The rearrangement uses TRBV2 and TRBJ2-1; a possible D gene is TRBD2 (5 bases). From germline, CDR1 is SNHLY and CDR2 FYNNEI. The CDR3 is 12 residues long. V was shortened by 8 bases and J by 9 bases, with 14 bases between the two germline ends.

This clonotype was detected once. The CDR3 coding sequence is TGTGCCACCAGTGATCCCTCCCAGGGCCACTACAATGAGCAGTTCTTC. Its translation: CATSDPSQGHYNEQFF. The genes are TRBV24-1 and TRBJ2-1, with D maybe TRBD1 (5 bases). The germline gives CDR1 KGHDR, CDR2 SFDVKD. With 3 bases removed from V and 3 bases from J, the gap between germline ends came to 14 bases. The CDR3 is 16 residues long.

The chain combines TRBV19 with TRBJ1-1, with D tentatively TRBD1 (5 bases). CDR3 length: 14 residues. The germline V and J ends were trimmed by 6 bases and 0 bases, with 11 bases remaining between them. Germline CDR1 reads LNHDA; CDR2 reads SQIVND (reference sequence). As DNA, the CDR3 is TGTGCCAGTAGAAGGGACGGATTGAACACTGAAGCTTTCTTT. Amino acid sequence: CASRRDGLNTEAFF.

The V and J genes are TRBV18 and TRBJ2-3, with 8 nucleotides matching TRBD2. The CDR3 spans 13 residues. Germline CDR1 reads KGHSH; CDR2 reads LQKENI. V was clipped by 6 bases and J by 8 bases; unmatched bases: 7. This chain's CDR3 is CASSPAGAATQYF. The CDR3 coding sequence is TGTGCCAGCTCCCCAGCGGGAGCCGCTACGCAGTATTTT.

Concerning this clonotype itself: Sequence at one end of the junction differs from germline and may be a read error. V is TRBV7-9 and J is TRBJ2-5, with D tentatively TRBD1 or TRBD2 (5 bases each). This CDR3 comprises 16 residues. The germline CDR1 and CDR2 sequences are SEHNR and FQNEAQ (reference sequence). The CDR3 nucleotides are TGTGCCAGCAGCGTAGCCGGGACGGCTAGCCAAGAGACCCAGTACTTC. Translation: CASSVAGTASQETQYF.